This TCR beta chain was obtained from a study of T-cell memory formation after mild COVID-19. Study results and limitations: From day 15 to 85, contracting clones were balanced between CD4 and CD8, whereas later expanders leaned toward CD4+.

Unmatched junction bases numbered 5, after V lost 0 bases and J lost 0 bases. Germline V gene lookup returns CDR1 LGHNA and CDR2 YSLEER. The CDR3 runs 18 residues. This clonotype was recorded at least ten times. Its antigen is not identified. TCRdb reprocessed the 5' RACE reads via MiXCR and lists one record per CDR3 protein. The repertoire consists of approximately 560,000 distinct CDR3 sequences, with roughly 17% occurring once and the leading ten covering roughly 8.2%. The J gene is TRBJ2-4, the V gene TRBV4-3, with 10 bases that match TRBD2. The specimen was PBMCs or a T cell subset sorted from them (not recorded which). The clonotype originates from an adult woman who had mild COVID-19 (a few samples of this study predate the infection). Cell type and time point are not known. Here the CDR3 DNA reads TGCGCCAGCAGCCAAGATTACCTAGCGGGGGCAGCCAAAAACATTCAGTACTTC. Its translation: CASSQDYLAGAAKNIQYF.